This T cell receptor (beta chain) was identified during a study of cytomegalovirus exposure and HLA in healthy donors. Notes on the study in general: Earlier analysis looked at TCR beta V segments, and most were productive about 90% or about 30% of the time. In a later analysis, at a false discovery rate of 0.05, about 17,000 TCR beta sequences matched HLA alleles.

Note on this clone: Its antigen is unidentified.

The PCR employed 60 Vbeta primers together with 13 Jbeta primers. Measured with immunoSEQ multiplex PCR; TCRdb has only the in-frame clones, and not every one. This sample has 200,000 to 250,000 clones, with over 75% found just once. CDR3 length equals 17 residues. Trimming left V 4 bases short and J 6 bases short, with 22 bases between. Germline loops: CDR1 SGHNT, CDR2 YYREEE (reference sequence). This TCR derives from a human donor in good health. The source material was PBMCs. The chain uses TRBV5-4 and TRBJ2-2, with a possible D match to TRBD2 (6 bases). CDR3 in DNA: TGTGCCAGCAGCCGGAGGGGAGCCGGCGGGACGGCCGGGGAGCTGTTTTTT. Translated, it gives CASSRRGAGGTAGELFF.